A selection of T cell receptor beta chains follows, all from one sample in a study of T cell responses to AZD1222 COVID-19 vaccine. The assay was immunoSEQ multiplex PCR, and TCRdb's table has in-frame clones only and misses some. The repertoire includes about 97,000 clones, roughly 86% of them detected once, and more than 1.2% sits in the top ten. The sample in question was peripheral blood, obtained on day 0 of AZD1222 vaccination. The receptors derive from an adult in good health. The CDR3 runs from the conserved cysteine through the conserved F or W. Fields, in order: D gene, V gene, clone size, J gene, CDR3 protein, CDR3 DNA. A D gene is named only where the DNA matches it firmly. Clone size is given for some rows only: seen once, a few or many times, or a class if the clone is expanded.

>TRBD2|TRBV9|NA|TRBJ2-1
CASSVEGSGSYNEQFF
TGTGCCAGCAGCGTAGAGGGTAGCGGGAGCTACAATGAGCAGTTCTTC
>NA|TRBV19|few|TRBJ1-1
CASSISRTPEAFF
TGTGCCAGTAGTATAAGTCGGACTCCTGAAGCTTTCTTT
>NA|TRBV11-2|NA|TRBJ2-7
CASSSPITYEQYF
TGTGCCAGCAGCTCTCCTATTACCTACGAGCAGTACTTC
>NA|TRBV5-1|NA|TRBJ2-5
CASKVGSRAQETQYF
TGCGCCAGCAAGGTGGGTAGCAGAGCGCAAGAGACCCAGTACTTC
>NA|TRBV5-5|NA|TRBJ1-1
CASSADGHTEAFF
TGTGCCAGCAGCGCCGACGGGCACACTGAAGCTTTCTTT
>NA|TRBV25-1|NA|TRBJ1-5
CASSDSWAVSEPQHF
TGTGCCAGCAGTGACTCTTGGGCAGTCAGTGAGCCCCAGCATTTT
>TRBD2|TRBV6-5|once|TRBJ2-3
CASKRTGGITDTQYF
TGTGCCAGCAAAAGAACGGGGGGGATCACAGATACGCAGTATTTT
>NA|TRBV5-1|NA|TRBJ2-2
CASGETRYTGELFF
TGCGCCAGCGGCGAAACCCGATACACCGGGGAGCTGTTTTTT
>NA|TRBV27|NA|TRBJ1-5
CASGPRGWVFRDQPQHF
TGTGCCAGCGGTCCTCGGGGCTGGGTATTCAGGGATCAGCCCCAGCATTTT
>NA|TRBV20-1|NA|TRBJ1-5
CSASYDQPQHF
TGCAGTGCTTCGTACGATCAGCCCCAGCATTTT
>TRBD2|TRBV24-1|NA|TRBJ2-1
CATSDLIAGDREQFF
TGTGCCACCAGTGATTTAATAGCGGGAGATAGAGAGCAGTTCTTC
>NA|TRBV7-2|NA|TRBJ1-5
CASSLTGHPAEAQHF
TGTGCCAGCAGCCTTACCGGGCACCCAGCAGAGGCCCAGCATTTT
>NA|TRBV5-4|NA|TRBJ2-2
CASSWELDTGELFF
TGTGCCAGCAGCTGGGAATTGGACACCGGGGAGCTGTTTTTT
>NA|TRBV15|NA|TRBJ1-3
CATSWNSGNTIYF
TGTGCCACCAGCTGGAACAGTGGAAACACCATATATTTT
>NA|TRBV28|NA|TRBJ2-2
CASSFPGGANTGELFF
TGTGCCAGCAGTTTTCCCGGCGGAGCCAACACCGGGGAGCTGTTTTTT
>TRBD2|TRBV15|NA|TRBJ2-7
CATSRTSGSSYEQYF
TGTGCCACCAGCAGGACTAGCGGGAGTTCCTACGAGCAGTACTTC
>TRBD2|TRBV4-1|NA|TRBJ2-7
CASSQNPSGTFYEQYF
TGCGCCAGCAGCCAGAATCCTAGCGGGACCTTTTACGAGCAGTACTTC
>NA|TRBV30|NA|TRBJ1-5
CAWSLRRGGRDNQPQHF
TGTGCCTGGAGTCTTCGACGGGGAGGGAGGGACAATCAGCCCCAGCATTTT
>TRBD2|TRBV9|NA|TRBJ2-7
CASSVGGLAVYEQYF
TGTGCCAGCAGCGTTGGGGGACTAGCGGTCTACGAGCAGTACTTC
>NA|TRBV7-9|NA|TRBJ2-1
CASSLTQGEQFF
TGTGCCAGCAGCCTCACCCAGGGTGAGCAGTTCTTC
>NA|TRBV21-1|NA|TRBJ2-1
CASSIRTSGAYNEQFF
TGTGCCAGCAGCATTCGGACTAGCGGAGCCTACAATGAGCAGTTCTTC
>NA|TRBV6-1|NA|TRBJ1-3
CASSEWGSSGNTIYF
TGTGCCAGCAGTGAATGGGGTTCCTCTGGAAACACCATATATTTT
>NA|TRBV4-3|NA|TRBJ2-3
CASSKNWPGSTDTQYF
TGCGCCAGCAGCAAAAATTGGCCAGGTTCCACAGATACGCAGTATTTT